This record concerns one TCR beta chain sequence. The sample is drawn from a study of shared clonotypes between healthy human individuals. This CDR3 has 10 amino acids. The germline V and J ends were trimmed by 7 bases and 1 base, with 1 base remaining between them. The germline gives CDR1 SEHNR, CDR2 FQNEAQ (reference sequence). The naive CD8 subset, CD45RO-negative cells positively selected for CCR7, excluded terminally differentiated effector memory CD45RA+ cells. Clones were read by immunoSEQ multiplex PCR, and TCRdb kept only the in-frame ones, dropping some. The sample includes about 2 million clones, about 95% of them seen just once.

Material for sequencing was naive CD8+ T cells sorted from blood. The TCR sequence derives from a man aged 18 to 29 in good health. The genes are TRBV7-9 and TRBJ1-1; D unclear. The CDR3 DNA reads TGTGCCAGCAAGAACACTGAAGCTTTCTTT. It encodes CASKNTEAFF.